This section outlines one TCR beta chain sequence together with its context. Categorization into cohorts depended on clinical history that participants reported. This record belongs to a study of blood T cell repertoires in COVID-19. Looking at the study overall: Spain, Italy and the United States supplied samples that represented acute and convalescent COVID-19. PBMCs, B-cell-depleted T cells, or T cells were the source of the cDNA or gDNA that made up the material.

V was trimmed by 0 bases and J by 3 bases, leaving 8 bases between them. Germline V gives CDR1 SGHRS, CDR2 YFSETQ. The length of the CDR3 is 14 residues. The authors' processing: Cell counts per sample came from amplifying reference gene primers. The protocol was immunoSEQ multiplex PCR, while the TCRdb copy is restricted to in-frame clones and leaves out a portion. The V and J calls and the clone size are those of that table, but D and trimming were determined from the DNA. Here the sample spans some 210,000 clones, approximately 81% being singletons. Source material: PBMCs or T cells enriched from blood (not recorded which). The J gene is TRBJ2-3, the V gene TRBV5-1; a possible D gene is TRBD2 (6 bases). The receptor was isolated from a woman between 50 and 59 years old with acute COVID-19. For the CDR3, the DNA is TGCGCCAGCAGCTTGGTAGGGACTACAGATACGCAGTATTTT. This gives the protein CASSLVGTTDTQYF. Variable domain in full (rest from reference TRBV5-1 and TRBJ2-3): KAGVTQTPRYLIKTRGQQVTLSCSPISGHRSVSWYQQTPGQGLQFLFEYFSETQRNKGNFPGRFSGRQFSNSRSEMNVSTLELGDSALYLCASSLVGTTDTQYFGPGTRLTVL.